These 15 T cell receptor beta chains originate from one sample sequenced in a study of regulatory T cells in long-lasting Graves disease (TCRdb year 2021). The time point label on this specimen signifies: newly diagnosed GD, antithyroid drugs for less than 3 months. RNA was extracted from PBMCs in TRIzol for both TCR sequencing and RNA sequencing. The protocol used for the library was multiplex PCR. Sequencing instrument: Illumina HiSeq 4000. To build TCR beta libraries, CDR3 regions were amplified by Arm-PCR using iRepertoire HTBI primers. The raw public reads went through TCRdb reprocessing: fastp at Q25, MiXCR clone calling, in-frame beta chains kept. Each entry merges the rows of one CDR3 protein and shows their most common DNA and genes. This sample gives 400,000 to 500,000 distinct CDR3 sequences in total; 11% to 15% of them show up just once. The ten largest account for about a sixth of the sample.

This same sample was also taken into another study, of T cells in Graves' hyperthyroidism and ophthalmopathy.

This specimen consisted of peripheral blood mononuclear cells (PBMCs), obtained at new diagnosis, from a patient treated with antithyroid drugs. The source is a woman aged 50 to 60 with Graves disease. Donor details come from another sample of the same person, matched by shared clones.

The sample holds many counts of this clonotype. CDR3: CATSDTGTGGRDTQYF. The CDR3 coding sequence is TGTGCCACCAGTGATACCGGGACAGGGGGGAGAGATACGCAGTATTTT. The chain uses TRBV24-1 and TRBJ2-3; the match to TRBD1 covers 11 bases. Germline CDR1 reads KGHDR; CDR2 reads SFDVKD. The CDR3 is made up of 16 amino acids. The junction had 6 bases not matched to a gene; V was cut back by 3 bases and J by 5 bases.

This clonotype was seen a single time. A much larger clone lies one base from this, so it may be a read error. It is likely a read error, because the conserved phenylalanine at the end of the CDR3 is missing. V and J are TRBV28 and TRBJ1-4; 8 bases match TRBD1. This CDR3 region has 16 residues. Germline values: CDR1 MDHEN, CDR2 SYDVKM. V was pared by 5 bases and J by 4 bases, with 9 bases of the junction left unmatched. The CDR3 region is CASSKAGTGNNEKLFS. CDR3 bases: TGTGCCAGCAGTAAAGCCGGGACAGGAAATAATGAAAAACTGTTTTCT.

The rearrangement uses TRBV28 and TRBJ2-7; a possible D gene is TRBD1 (6 bases). The CDR3 contains 14 residues. V lost 6 bases and J 0 bases, leaving 12 bases between the germline ends. From germline, CDR1 is MDHEN and CDR2 SYDVKM. CDR3 loop: CASSHRVVSYEQYF. The CDR3, as DNA: TGTGCCAGCAGCCACAGGGTAGTCTCCTACGAGCAGTACTTC. The complete variable domain, with remaining parts taken from reference TRBV28 and TRBJ2-7, reads DVKVTQSSRYLVKRTGEKVFLECVQDMDHENMFWYRQDPGLGLRLIYFSYDVKMKEKGDIPEGYSVSREKKERFSLILESASTNQTSMYLCASSHRVVSYEQYFGPGTRLTVT.

The chain uses TRBV4-1 and TRBJ1-2, with a weak D call TRBD1 (6 bases). Trimming cost V 4 bases and J 2 bases, with 11 bases left between them. Germline values: CDR1 MGHRA, CDR2 YSYEKL. CDR3 length equals 14 residues. In nucleotides, the CDR3 is TGCGCCAGCAGCCTCCGGGACACAAACTATGGCTACACCTTC. Translated, it gives CASSLRDTNYGYTF.

With respect to this clonotype: Just one base apart from a much larger clone, this may be a read error. This chain joins TRBV7-6 and TRBJ2-7; no firm D call. Germline lookup yields CDR1 SGHVS and CDR2 FNYEAQ. CDR3 length: 17 amino acids. The CDR3 protein is CASSLALDPSKPYEQCF. The CDR3 nucleotides read TGTGCCAGCAGCTTAGCGCTTGACCCCTCAAAACCCTACGAGCAGTGCTTC.

In this sample, this clonotype turned up a few times. V usage is TRBV5-1 and J usage is TRBJ2-4, with a tentative D call TRBD1 (6 bases). Trimming cost V 4 bases and J 6 bases, with 14 bases left between them. The CDR3 spans 14 residues. CDR1 is SGHRS, CDR2 YFSETQ, per germline. CDR3 loop: CASSPTGYGNIQYF. The CDR3 nucleotides read TGCGCCAGCAGCCCCACAGGGTATGGAAACATTCAGTACTTC. The full variable domain, completed using reference TRBV5-1 and TRBJ2-4, is KAGVTQTPRYLIKTRGQQVTLSCSPISGHRSVSWYQQTPGQGLQFLFEYFSETQRNKGNFPGRFSGRQFSNSRSEMNVSTLELGDSALYLCASSPTGYGNIQYFGAGTRLSVL.

In this sample, this clonotype turned up a few times. The rearrangement links TRBV19 to TRBJ1-5; 11 bases map to TRBD1. Trimming removed 3 bases from V and 1 base from J; junction bases left unmatched: 11. Germline CDR1 reads LNHDA; CDR2 reads SQIVND (reference sequence). This CDR3 region has 19 residues. DNA for the CDR3: TGTGCCAGTAGTATGGGAATACGGGACAGGGGGGAAAGCAATCAGCCCCAGCATTTT. Encoded protein: CASSMGIRDRGESNQPQHF. The whole variable domain, filled in from reference TRBV19 and TRBJ1-5, reads DGGITQSPKYLFRKEGQNVTLSCEQNLNHDAMYWYRQDPGQGLRLIYYSQIVNDFQKGDIAEGYSVSREKKESFPLTVTSAQKNPTAFYLCASSMGIRDRGESNQPQHFGDGTRLSIL.

This clonotype was seen ten or more times. The rearrangement links TRBV2 to TRBJ2-7; D tentatively fits TRBD1 or TRBD2 (5 bases each). V was trimmed by 6 bases and J by 2 bases, leaving 11 bases between them. Looked up from germline, CDR1 is SNHLY and CDR2 is FYNNEI. The CDR3 loop spans 13 amino acids. This CDR3 reads CASRWDGTYEQYF. The CDR3 DNA reads as TGTGCCAGCAGATGGGACGGTACCTACGAGCAGTACTTC.

This clonotype has at least ten counts. This chain joins TRBV7-3 and TRBJ2-5; 8 positions match TRBD1. Germline V gives CDR1 SGHTA, CDR2 FQGTGA. J was trimmed by 4 bases and V by 2 bases; bases with no gene match: 6. The CDR3 contains 15 residues. CDR3 sequence reads: CASSLGSGGAETQYF. In DNA, the CDR3 is TGTGCCAGCAGCTTAGGGTCAGGGGGCGCAGAGACCCAGTACTTC.

V and J are TRBV29-1 and TRBJ1-2; the match to TRBD1 covers 7 bases. Germline CDR1 reads SQVTM; CDR2 reads ANQGSEA. The CDR3 runs 11 residues. V was clipped by 8 bases and J by 2 bases; unmatched bases: 2. The CDR3 DNA reads as TGCAGCACGGACAGGAACTATGGCTACACCTTC. Encoded protein: CSTDRNYGYTF.

This clonotype has a count of ten or more. The chain has TRBV3-1 and TRBJ2-1, with D possibly TRBD2 on 6 matching bases. The CDR3 is 14 residues long. Trimming stripped 4 bases from V and 3 bases from J, with 10 bases between. Per the germline V gene, CDR1 is LGHDT and CDR2 is YNNKEL (reference sequence). CDR3: CASSPGLVYNEQFF. DNA of the CDR3: TGTGCCAGCAGCCCGGGACTGGTCTACAATGAGCAGTTCTTC.

With regard to this clonotype: This may come from a read error, since a much larger clone is one base off. The rearrangement links TRBV11-2 to TRBJ2-1, with 7 bases identical to TRBD2. TRBJ2-5 matches the DNA end more closely, so the J call is doubtful. The germline gives CDR1 SGHAT, CDR2 FQNNGV. This CDR3 is 16 amino acids long. The CDR3 here is CASSPPSGMGRETQYF. As DNA, the CDR3 is TGTGCCAGCAGCCCTCCGAGCGGGATGGGGAGGGAGACCCAGTACTTC.

This clonotype was counted between two and nine times. The CDR3 DNA is TGCGCCAGCAGCTCCACTAGCGTTCTTAGCACAGATACGCAGTATTTT. Its translation is CASSSTSVLSTDTQYF. V and J are TRBV5-1 and TRBJ2-3; 7 nucleotides align to TRBD2. CDR3 size: 16 residues. V gave up 3 bases and J gave up 0 bases; unmatched junction bases: 7. Germline CDR1 is SGHRS and CDR2 is YFSETQ. Drawing the rest from reference TRBV5-1 and TRBJ2-3, the complete variable domain is KAGVTQTPRYLIKTRGQQVTLSCSPISGHRSVSWYQQTPGQGLQFLFEYFSETQRNKGNFPGRFSGRQFSNSRSEMNVSTLELGDSALYLCASSSTSVLSTDTQYFGPGTRLTVL.

The chain links TRBV18 to TRBJ2-7; D is uncertain. Looked up from germline, CDR1 is KGHSH and CDR2 is LQKENI. Trimming stripped 5 bases from V and 0 bases from J, with 14 bases between. This CDR3 has 15 residues. The CDR3 DNA follows: TGTGCCAGCTCAAGCACTACAGCACCCTCCTACGAGCAGTACTTC. Translation gives CASSSTTAPSYEQYF. Full variable domain (remainder filled in from reference TRBV18 and TRBJ2-7): NAGVMQNPRHLVRRRGQEARLRCSPMKGHSHVYWYRQLPEEGLKFMVYLQKENIIDESGMPKERFSAEFPKEGPSILRIQQVVRGDSAAYFCASSSTTAPSYEQYFGPGTRLTVT.

This clonotype was counted between two and nine times. J is TRBJ1-2 and V is TRBV20-1; 7 nucleotides match TRBD1. Germline V lookup: CDR1 DFQATT, CDR2 SNEGSKA (reference sequence). CDR3 length equals 15 residues. Unmatched junction bases numbered 10, after V lost 0 bases and J lost 6 bases. CDR3 nucleotides: TGCAGTGCTAGAGATCTCAGAAAGGGGGCAAATGGCTACACCTTC. It specifies CSARDLRKGANGYTF.